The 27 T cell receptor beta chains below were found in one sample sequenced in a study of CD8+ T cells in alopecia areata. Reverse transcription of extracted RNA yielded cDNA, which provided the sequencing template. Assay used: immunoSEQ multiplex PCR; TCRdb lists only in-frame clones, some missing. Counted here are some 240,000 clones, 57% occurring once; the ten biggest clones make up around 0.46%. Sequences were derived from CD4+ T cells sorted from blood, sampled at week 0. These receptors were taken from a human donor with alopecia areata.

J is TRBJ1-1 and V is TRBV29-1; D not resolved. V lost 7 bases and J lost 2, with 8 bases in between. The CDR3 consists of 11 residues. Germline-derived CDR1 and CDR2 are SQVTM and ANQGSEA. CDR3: CSAGVNTEAFF. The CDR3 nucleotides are TGCAGCGCGGGAGTTAACACTGAAGCTTTCTTT.

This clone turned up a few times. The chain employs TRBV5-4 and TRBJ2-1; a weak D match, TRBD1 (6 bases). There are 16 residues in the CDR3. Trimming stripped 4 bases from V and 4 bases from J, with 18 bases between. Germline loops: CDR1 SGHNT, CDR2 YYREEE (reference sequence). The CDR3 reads CASSQGTDEVYNEQFF. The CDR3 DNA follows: TGTGCCAGCAGCCAGGGGACGGACGAAGTTTACAATGAGCAGTTCTTC.

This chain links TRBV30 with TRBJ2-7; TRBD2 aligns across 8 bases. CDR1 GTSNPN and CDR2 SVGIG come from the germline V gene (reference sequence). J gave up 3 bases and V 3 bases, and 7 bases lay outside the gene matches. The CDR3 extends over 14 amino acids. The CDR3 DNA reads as TGTGCCTGGAGCCTTCGGACTAGCCTCTACGAGCAGTACTTC. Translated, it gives CAWSLRTSLYEQYF. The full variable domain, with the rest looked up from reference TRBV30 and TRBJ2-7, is SQTIHQWPATLVQPVGSPLSLECTVEGTSNPNLYWYRQAAGRGLQLLFYSVGIGQISSEVPQNLSASRPQDRQFILSSKKLLLSDSGFYLCAWSLRTSLYEQYFGPGTRLTVT.

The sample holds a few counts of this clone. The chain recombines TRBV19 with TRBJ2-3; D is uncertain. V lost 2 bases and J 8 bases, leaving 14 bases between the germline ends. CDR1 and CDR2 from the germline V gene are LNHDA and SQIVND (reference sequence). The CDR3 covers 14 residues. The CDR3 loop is CASSILGSASTQYF. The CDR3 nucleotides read TGTGCCAGTAGTATACTAGGCTCGGCAAGTACGCAGTATTTT.

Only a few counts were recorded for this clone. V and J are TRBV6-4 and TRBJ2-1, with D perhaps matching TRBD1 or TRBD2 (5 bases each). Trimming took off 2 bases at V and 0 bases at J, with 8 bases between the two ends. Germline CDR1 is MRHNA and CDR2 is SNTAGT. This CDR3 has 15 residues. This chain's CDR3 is CASSDRGDSYNEQFF. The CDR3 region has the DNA TGTGCCAGCAGTGACAGGGGAGACTCCTACAATGAGCAGTTCTTC.

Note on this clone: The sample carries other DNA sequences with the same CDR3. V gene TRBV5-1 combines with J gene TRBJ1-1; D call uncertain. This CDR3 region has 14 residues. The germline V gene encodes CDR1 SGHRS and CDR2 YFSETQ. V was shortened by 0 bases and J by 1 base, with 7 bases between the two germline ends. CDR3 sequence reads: CASSLVAGNTEAFF. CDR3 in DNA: TGCGCCAGCAGCTTGGTCGCAGGGAACACTGAAGCTTTCTTT.

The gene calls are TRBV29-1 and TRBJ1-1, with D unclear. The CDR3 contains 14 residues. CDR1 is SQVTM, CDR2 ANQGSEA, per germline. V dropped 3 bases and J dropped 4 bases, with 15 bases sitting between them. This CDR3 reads CSVDLASDATEAFF. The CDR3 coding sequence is TGCAGCGTTGACCTGGCAAGCGACGCCACTGAAGCTTTCTTT.

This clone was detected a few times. As DNA, the CDR3 is TGTGCCAGCAGCCCGAGCCTATTAGAGACAGATACGCAGTATTTT. It translates to CASSPSLLETDTQYF. This sequence joins TRBV7-2 and TRBJ2-3, with D hard to call. The V end was cut by 5 bases, the J end by 3 bases, with 15 bases between. The CDR3 runs to 15 residues. The germline gives CDR1 SGHTA, CDR2 FQGNSA.

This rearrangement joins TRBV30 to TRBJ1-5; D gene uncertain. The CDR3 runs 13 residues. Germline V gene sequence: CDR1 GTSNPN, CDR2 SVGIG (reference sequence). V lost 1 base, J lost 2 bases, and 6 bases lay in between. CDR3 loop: CAWSATRNQPQHF. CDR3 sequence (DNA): TGTGCCTGGAGTGCGACGCGCAATCAGCCCCAGCATTTT.

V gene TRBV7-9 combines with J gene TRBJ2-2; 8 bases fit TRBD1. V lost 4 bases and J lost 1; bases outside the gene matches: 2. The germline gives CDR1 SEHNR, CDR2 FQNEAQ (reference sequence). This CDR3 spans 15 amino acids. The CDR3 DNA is TGTGCCAGCAGCTCCACAGGGGGGAACACCGGGGAGCTGTTTTTT. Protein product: CASSSTGGNTGELFF. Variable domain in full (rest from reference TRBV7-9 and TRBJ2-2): DTGVSQNPRHKITKRGQNVTFRCDPISEHNRLYWYRQTLGQGPEFLTYFQNEAQLEKSRLLSDRFSAERPKGSFSTLEIQRTEQGDSAMYLCASSSTGGNTGELFFGEGSRLTVL.

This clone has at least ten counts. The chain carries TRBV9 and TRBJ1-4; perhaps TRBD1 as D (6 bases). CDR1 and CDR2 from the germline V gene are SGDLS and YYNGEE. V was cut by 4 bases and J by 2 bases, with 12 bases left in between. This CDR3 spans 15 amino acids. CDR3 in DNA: TGTGCCAGCAGCCCATCAGGGGCTACTAATGAAAAACTGTTTTTT. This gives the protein CASSPSGATNEKLFF.

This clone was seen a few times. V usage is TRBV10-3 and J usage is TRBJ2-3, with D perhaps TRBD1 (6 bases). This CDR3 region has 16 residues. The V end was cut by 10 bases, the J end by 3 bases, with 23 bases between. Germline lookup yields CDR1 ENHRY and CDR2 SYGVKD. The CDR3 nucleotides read TGTGCCAACGGAGCCGCTAACAGGGACGGGACAGATACGCAGTATTTT. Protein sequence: CANGAANRDGTDTQYF.

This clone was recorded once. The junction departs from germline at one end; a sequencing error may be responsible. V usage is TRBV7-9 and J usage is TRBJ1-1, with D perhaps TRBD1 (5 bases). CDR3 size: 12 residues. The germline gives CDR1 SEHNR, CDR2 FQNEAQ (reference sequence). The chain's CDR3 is CASSRTQNGASF. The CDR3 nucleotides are TGTGCCAGCAGCAGGACCCAGAATGGGGCTTCCTTT.

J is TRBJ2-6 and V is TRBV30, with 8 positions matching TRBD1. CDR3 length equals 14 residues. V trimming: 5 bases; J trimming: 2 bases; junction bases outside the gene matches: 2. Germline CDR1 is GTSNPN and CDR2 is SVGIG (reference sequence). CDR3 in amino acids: CAWGQGTGANVLTF. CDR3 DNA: TGTGCCTGGGGACAGGGTACTGGGGCCAACGTCCTGACTTTC.

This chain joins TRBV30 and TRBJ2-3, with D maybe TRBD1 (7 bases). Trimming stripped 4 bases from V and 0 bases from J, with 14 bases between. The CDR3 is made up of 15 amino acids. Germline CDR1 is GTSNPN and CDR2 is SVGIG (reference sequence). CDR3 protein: CAWKRRDRSTDTQYF. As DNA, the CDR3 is TGTGCCTGGAAAAGGAGGGACAGAAGCACAGATACGCAGTATTTT.

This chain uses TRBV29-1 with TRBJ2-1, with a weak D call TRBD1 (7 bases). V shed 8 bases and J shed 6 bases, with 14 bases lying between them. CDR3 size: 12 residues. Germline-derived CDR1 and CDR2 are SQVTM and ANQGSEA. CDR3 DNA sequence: TGCAGCCAGGGGGGCTCGGGCAATGAGCAGTTCTTC. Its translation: CSQGGSGNEQFF.

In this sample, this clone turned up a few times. The DNA of the CDR3 is TGTGCCATCAGTGAGTCGAGCCTAGCCAGGGTGGGAGTCGAGCAGTTCTTC. As protein: CAISESSLARVGVEQFF. This sequence joins TRBV10-3 and TRBJ2-1, with D perhaps TRBD1 or TRBD2 (5 bases each). Germline V gene lookup returns CDR1 ENHRY and CDR2 SYGVKD. The CDR3 covers 17 residues. V was pared by 0 bases and J by 10 bases, with 22 bases between.

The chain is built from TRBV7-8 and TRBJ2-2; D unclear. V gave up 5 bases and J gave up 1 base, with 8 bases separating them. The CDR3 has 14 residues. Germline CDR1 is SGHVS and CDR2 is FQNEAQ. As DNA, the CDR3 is TGTGCCAGCAGCGCCTATTTGAACACCGGGGAGCTGTTTTTT. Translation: CASSAYLNTGELFF.

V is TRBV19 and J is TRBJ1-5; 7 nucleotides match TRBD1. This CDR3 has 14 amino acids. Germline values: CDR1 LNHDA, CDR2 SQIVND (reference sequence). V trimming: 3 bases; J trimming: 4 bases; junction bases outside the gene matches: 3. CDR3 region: CASSMRDSNQPQHF. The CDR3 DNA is TGTGCCAGTAGTATGAGGGACAGTAATCAGCCCCAGCATTTT.

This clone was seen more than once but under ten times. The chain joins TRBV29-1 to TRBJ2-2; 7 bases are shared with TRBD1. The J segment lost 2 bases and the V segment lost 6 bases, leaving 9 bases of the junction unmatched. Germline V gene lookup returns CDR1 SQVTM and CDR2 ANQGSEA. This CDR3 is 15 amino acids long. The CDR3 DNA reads TGCAGCGTAGCCGGGGACAGAATAAACACCGGGGAGCTGTTTTTT. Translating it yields CSVAGDRINTGELFF.

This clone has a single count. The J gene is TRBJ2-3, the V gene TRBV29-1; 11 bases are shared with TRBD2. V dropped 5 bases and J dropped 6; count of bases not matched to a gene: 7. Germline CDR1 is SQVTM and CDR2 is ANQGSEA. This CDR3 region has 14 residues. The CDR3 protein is CSVKTSGVPDTQYF. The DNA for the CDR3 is TGCAGCGTTAAGACTAGCGGGGTACCCGATACGCAGTATTTT.

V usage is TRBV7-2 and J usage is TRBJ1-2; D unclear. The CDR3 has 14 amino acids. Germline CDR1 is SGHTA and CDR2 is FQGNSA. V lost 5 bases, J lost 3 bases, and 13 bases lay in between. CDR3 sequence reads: CASSRSTGDYGYTF. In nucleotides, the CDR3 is TGTGCCAGCAGCCGATCCACTGGGGACTATGGCTACACCTTC.

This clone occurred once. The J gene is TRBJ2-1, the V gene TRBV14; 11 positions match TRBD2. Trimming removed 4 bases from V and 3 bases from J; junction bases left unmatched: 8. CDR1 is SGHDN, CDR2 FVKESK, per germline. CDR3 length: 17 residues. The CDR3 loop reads CASSPLRLAGFYNEQFF. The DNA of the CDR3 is TGTGCCAGCAGCCCTCTTCGACTAGCGGGATTCTACAATGAGCAGTTCTTC.

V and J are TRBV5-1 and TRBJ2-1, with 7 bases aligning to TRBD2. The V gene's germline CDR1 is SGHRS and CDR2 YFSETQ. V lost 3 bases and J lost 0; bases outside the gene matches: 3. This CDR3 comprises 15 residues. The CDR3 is CASSSSGFSYNEQFF. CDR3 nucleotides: TGCGCCAGCAGCTCTAGCGGCTTCTCCTACAATGAGCAGTTCTTC.

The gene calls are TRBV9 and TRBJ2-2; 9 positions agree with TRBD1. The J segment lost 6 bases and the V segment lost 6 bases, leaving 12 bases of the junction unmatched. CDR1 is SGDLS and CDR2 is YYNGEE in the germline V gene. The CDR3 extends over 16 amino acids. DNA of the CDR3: TGTGCCAGCAACTCGGACAGGGGCTTATTCGCCGGGGAGCTGTTTTTT. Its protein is CASNSDRGLFAGELFF. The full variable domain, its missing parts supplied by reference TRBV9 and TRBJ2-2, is DSGVTQTPKHLITATGQRVTLRCSPRSGDLSVYWYQQSLDQGLQFLIQYYNGEERAKGNILERFSAQQFPDLHSELNLSSLELGDSALYFCASNSDRGLFAGELFFGEGSRLTVL.

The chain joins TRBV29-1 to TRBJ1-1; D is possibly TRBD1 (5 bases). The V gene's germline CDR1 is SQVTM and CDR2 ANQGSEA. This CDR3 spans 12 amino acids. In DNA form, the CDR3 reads TGCAGGGTTAGCAGGGCGAACACTGAAGCTTTCTTT. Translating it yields CRVSRANTEAFF. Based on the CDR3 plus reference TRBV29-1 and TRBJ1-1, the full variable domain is SAVISQKPSRDICQRGTSLTIQCQVDSQVTMMFWYRQQPGQSLTLIATANQGSEATYESGFVIDKFPISRPNLTFSTLTVSNMSPEDSSIYLCRVSRANTEAFFGQGTRLTVV.

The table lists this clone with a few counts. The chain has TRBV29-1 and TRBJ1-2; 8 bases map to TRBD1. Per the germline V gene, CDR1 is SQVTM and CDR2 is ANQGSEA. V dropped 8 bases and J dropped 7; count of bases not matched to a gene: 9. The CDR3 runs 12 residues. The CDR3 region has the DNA TGCAGCCTCCGGCAGGGGGCTGGTGGCTACACCTTC. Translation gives CSLRQGAGGYTF.